A single sample is the source of the 23 T cell receptor beta chains below, sequenced in a study of blood T cell repertoires in COVID-19. Some clones are missing from TCRdb's copy, which holds only in-frame ones; the method was immunoSEQ multiplex PCR. The sample holds 200,000 to 250,000 clones, roughly 88% seen once. The sample comprised PBMCs or T cells enriched from blood (not recorded which). The receptors were gathered from a middle-aged woman with acute COVID-19.

The CDR3 spells CASRENKEKLFF. The CDR3 DNA reads as TGTGCCAGCAGGGAGAACAAGGAAAAACTGTTTTTT. This chain uses TRBV7-9 with TRBJ1-4; D is uncertain. With 6 bases removed from V and 8 bases from J, the gap between germline ends came to 10 bases. This CDR3 region has 12 residues. Germline-derived CDR1 and CDR2 are SEHNR and FQNEAQ (reference sequence).

This clone was observed once. The rearrangement uses TRBV4-3 and TRBJ1-2, with a weak D call TRBD1 (6 bases). Germline lookup yields CDR1 LGHNA and CDR2 YSLEER. The CDR3 length is 16 residues. Trimming left V 4 bases short and J 2 bases short, with 17 bases between. CDR3 protein: CASSPGFQGQNYGYTF. CDR3 DNA sequence: TGCGCCAGCAGCCCTGGGTTCCAGGGGCAAAACTATGGCTACACCTTC.

This rearrangement joins TRBV15 to TRBJ2-1; D is undetermined. Trimming took off 4 bases at V and 9 bases at J, with 7 bases between the two ends. This CDR3 is built from 11 residues. Germline assignment: CDR1 LNHNV and CDR2 YYDKDF (reference sequence). The CDR3 DNA reads as TGTGCCACCAGCAACCGGGTTGAGCAGTTCTTC. It encodes CATSNRVEQFF.

CDR3 residues: CASSLRGGSYNSPLHF. The DNA of the CDR3 is TGTGCCAGCAGCTTGAGGGGAGGCTCCTATAATTCACCCCTCCACTTT. The chain couples TRBV5-6 to TRBJ1-6; the D gene is possibly TRBD1 (5 bases). The germline V gene encodes CDR1 SGHDT and CDR2 YYEEEE. The V gene lost 1 base and the J gene lost 0 bases, with 8 bases spanning the gap. There are 16 residues in the CDR3.

This chain joins TRBV7-9 and TRBJ2-3; D might be TRBD2 (5 bases). The CDR3 contains 16 residues. Germline CDR1 and CDR2: SEHNR and FQNEAQ (reference sequence). The V and J ends lost 5 bases and 3 bases respectively, with 18 bases between them. CDR3 in amino acids: CASSPRTNGRTDTQYF. For the CDR3, the DNA is TGTGCCAGCAGCCCCCGAACCAATGGGAGAACAGATACGCAGTATTTT.

This chain uses TRBV4-1 with TRBJ2-6; D is perhaps TRBD1 (6 bases). V was shortened by 4 bases and J by 0 bases, with 7 bases between the two germline ends. Germline CDR1 and CDR2: MGHRA and YSYEKL. This CDR3 spans 15 amino acids. The CDR3 DNA reads TGCGCCAGCAGCCGGACAGACTCTGGGGCCAACGTCCTGACTTTC. The encoded protein is CASSRTDSGANVLTF.

The V gene is TRBV11-2, the J gene TRBJ1-3; a weak D match, TRBD1 (5 bases). Germline-derived CDR1 and CDR2 are SGHAT and FQNNGV. The germline V and J ends were trimmed by 3 bases and 0 bases, with 12 bases remaining between them. This CDR3 region has 16 residues. The CDR3 reads CASSFFPGDSGNTIYF. For the CDR3, the DNA is TGTGCCAGCAGCTTTTTTCCGGGGGACTCTGGAAACACCATATATTTT.

This sequence joins TRBV7-6 and TRBJ2-7; TRBD2 is a possible D gene (5 bases). Trimming pared 1 base from V and 0 bases from J, leaving 16 bases between. The CDR3 is 17 residues long. Germline lookup yields CDR1 SGHVS and CDR2 FNYEAQ. DNA of the CDR3: TGTGCCAGCAGCTTAGGCCCCGGAGGCCTGAGCTCCTACGAGCAGTACTTC. It codes for CASSLGPGGLSSYEQYF.

This clone was detected only once. V and J are TRBV2 and TRBJ2-3; TRBD1 matches at 11 bases. Germline V gene data show CDR1 as SNHLY and CDR2 as FYNNEI. This CDR3 region has 18 residues. Trimming cost V 4 bases and J 3 bases; bases outside gene matches: 12. CDR3 sequence (DNA): TGTGCCAGCAGTGTACCTTCGATGCGGGACAGGGGGACAGATACGCAGTATTTT. The encoded protein is CASSVPSMRDRGTDTQYF.

The CDR3 DNA reads TGTGCCAGCAGCGGCGACAGGGGAATTCGCTATGGCTACACCTTC. Its translation is CASSGDRGIRYGYTF. The chain uses TRBV9 and TRBJ1-2; 8 bases map to TRBD1. CDR3 length: 15 amino acids. CDR1 and CDR2 from the germline V gene are SGDLS and YYNGEE. The V segment lost 3 bases and the J segment 4 bases; nucleotides outside the gene matches: 8.

The rearrangement uses TRBV29-1 and TRBJ2-2, with 8 bases identical to TRBD2. Germline V lookup: CDR1 SQVTM, CDR2 ANQGSEA. The CDR3 has 18 amino acids. With V trimmed by 4 bases and J by 0 bases, 13 bases remained unmatched. As DNA, the CDR3 is TGCAGCGTTGTAGGGGGACTAGGGGAAAGCGCGAACACCGGGGAGCTGTTTTTT. Its protein is CSVVGGLGESANTGELFF.

This chain links TRBV5-6 with TRBJ1-1; no clear D. CDR1 is SGHDT, CDR2 YYEEEE, per germline. V lost 0 bases and J 4 bases, leaving 13 bases between the germline ends. The CDR3 has 15 residues. CDR3 coding DNA: TGTGCCAGCAGCTTGGGAGATGTTCGGGGCACTGAAGCTTTCTTT. It specifies CASSLGDVRGTEAFF.

This rearrangement joins TRBV11-2 to TRBJ2-6; D uncertain. The CDR3 is made up of 17 amino acids. Trimming took 5 bases from V and 0 from J, leaving 14 bases between them. Germline values: CDR1 SGHAT, CDR2 FQNNGV. CDR3 bases: TGTGCCAGCAGCCCCTCGACAAGTCGCTCTGGGGCCAACGTCCTGACTTTC. Its protein is CASSPSTSRSGANVLTF.

This clone appeared a single time. V is TRBV4-3 and J is TRBJ2-2; D is possibly TRBD2 (5 bases). The CDR3 totals 15 residues. The ends were cut back, 1 base at V and 5 bases at J, with 11 bases in the middle. Per germline, CDR1 LGHNA and CDR2 YSLEER. The CDR3 bases are TGCGCCAGCAGCCAAGCGCGTACGGGGACCGGGGAGCTGTTTTTT. Translated: CASSQARTGTGELFF.

The V call is TRBV20-1, the J call TRBJ1-1, with a possible D match to TRBD1 (5 bases). Trimming shortened V by 1 base and J by 7 bases, and 7 bases separated the two germline ends. Germline CDR1 reads DFQATT; CDR2 reads SNEGSKA (reference sequence). This CDR3 is built from 11 residues. The CDR3: CSARVQGEAFF. The CDR3 nucleotides read TGCAGTGCTAGAGTGCAGGGTGAAGCTTTCTTT.

This chain connects TRBV9 to TRBJ1-2; 10 nucleotides agree with TRBD1. The germline CDR1 and CDR2 sequences are SGDLS and YYNGEE. Trimming took 0 bases from V and 2 from J; bases not matched to a gene: 1. The CDR3 length is 15 residues. The CDR3, as DNA: TGTGCCAGCAGCGTAGGACAGGGGGCGAACTATGGCTACACCTTC. Residues: CASSVGQGANYGYTF.

This chain connects TRBV4-3 to TRBJ1-1; possibly TRBD1 for D (6 bases). Germline V CDR1 and CDR2: LGHNA, YSLEER. Trimming stripped 1 base from V and 1 base from J, with 13 bases between. The CDR3 contains 16 residues. The CDR3 DNA sequence: TGCGCCAGCAGCCAAGCTCCGGGGGGCTGGAACACTGAAGCTTTCTTT. Translation: CASSQAPGGWNTEAFF.

V and J are TRBV5-3 and TRBJ1-5; the D gene is possibly TRBD1 (6 bases). TRBV5-3 is marked as an open reading frame, function uncertain. The CDR3 runs to 19 residues. V was trimmed by 4 bases and J by 1 base, leaving 24 bases between them. CDR3 loop: CARSPPGGRSYGSNQPQHF. The CDR3 nucleotides are TGTGCCAGAAGCCCCCCCGGGGGGCGGTCTTACGGGAGCAATCAGCCCCAGCATTTT.

The rearrangement links TRBV5-6 to TRBJ2-1; D is uncertain. The length of the CDR3 is 12 residues. Germline loops: CDR1 SGHDT, CDR2 YYEEEE. The V end was cut by 4 bases, the J end by 9 bases, with 11 bases between. CDR3 nucleotide sequence: TGTGCCAGCAGCACTCTTTCCGGTGAGCAGTTCTTC. Its protein product is CASSTLSGEQFF. The entire variable domain, with the rest obtained from reference TRBV5-6 and TRBJ2-1, is as follows: DAGVTQSPTHLIKTRGQQVTLRCSPKSGHDTVSWYQQALGQGPQFIFQYYEEEERQRGNFPDRFSGHQFPNYSSELNVNALLLGDSALYLCASSTLSGEQFFGPGTRLTVL.

The chain has TRBV27 and TRBJ1-2, with TRBD1 identical over 9 bases. The CDR3 runs to 13 residues. Germline CDR1 and CDR2: MNHEY and SMNVEV (reference sequence). V lost 9 bases to trimming and J lost 3 bases; unmatched junction nucleotides: 5. As DNA, the CDR3 is TGTGCCAGTTCCGGGACAGGGTACTATGGCTACACCTTC. It codes for CASSGTGYYGYTF.

The chain carries TRBV18 and TRBJ2-3, with D possibly matching TRBD1 (5 bases). CDR3 length: 13 amino acids. Trimming cost V 4 bases and J 4 bases, with 9 bases left between them. Germline V lookup: CDR1 KGHSH, CDR2 LQKENI. DNA for the CDR3: TGTGCCAGCTCACGGCAGGGCGCAGATACGCAGTATTTT. This codes for CASSRQGADTQYF. Supplemented by reference TRBV18 and TRBJ2-3, the full variable domain reads NAGVMQNPRHLVRRRGQEARLRCSPMKGHSHVYWYRQLPEEGLKFMVYLQKENIIDESGMPKERFSAEFPKEGPSILRIQQVVRGDSAAYFCASSRQGADTQYFGPGTRLTVL.

The chain carries TRBV4-1 and TRBJ2-7, with 11 bases matching TRBD2. After removal of 0 bases from V and 2 bases from J, the junction contained 3 bases not matched to a gene. There are 16 residues in the CDR3. The germline V gene has CDR1 MGHRA and CDR2 YSYEKL. CDR3 in DNA: TGCGCCAGCAGCCAAGAACCTAGCGGGGGGACCTACGAGCAGTACTTC. It is translated as CASSQEPSGGTYEQYF.

This chain links TRBV19 with TRBJ1-6; possible D gene TRBD1, 6 bases. The CDR3 has 14 amino acids. Germline CDR1 and CDR2: LNHDA and SQIVND (reference sequence). V was shortened by 2 bases and J by 10 bases, with 12 bases between the two germline ends. Written as DNA, the CDR3 is TGTGCCAGTAGTATAAGCAGGGGTAGGTCACCCCTCCACTTT. Protein: CASSISRGRSPLHF.